Described below is a single T cell receptor (beta chain) sequence and its context. Clones were read by immunoSEQ multiplex PCR, and TCRdb kept only the in-frame ones, dropping some. Of a few hundred thousand clones in the sample, around 87% were seen once. The source of the sample is a study of Ad26.COV2.S vaccination and SARS-CoV-2 variants. Turning to the study itself: Ad26.COV2.S arm of COV1001 included the donor.

Described treatment: roughly 20 received Ad26.COV2.S at low or high dose, single or two shots; a few received placebo; per-sample allocation not given. Sampling happened 63 days after the first vaccine or placebo injection. The sequence was obtained from a person aged 18-60 years who received the Ad26.COV2.S COVID-19 vaccine or a placebo. The sample in question was peripheral blood, obtained in a trial of Ad26.COV2.S vaccine versus placebo.

The CDR3 here is CASSEYVGTGPSSYEQYF. The CDR3 region has the DNA TGTGCCAGCAGTGAATACGTTGGGACAGGCCCGAGCTCCTACGAGCAGTACTTC. J is TRBJ2-7 and V is TRBV25-1; 8 bases map to TRBD1. Germline CDR1 and CDR2: MGHDK and SYGVNS. There are 18 residues in the CDR3. The ends lost 0 bases at V and 0 bases at J; junction bases unmatched: 10.